This T cell receptor (beta chain) appears in the sequencing data of a study of blood T cell repertoires in COVID-19. Study-wide context: The United States, Italy and Spain supplied acute and convalescent COVID-19 samples.

Germline values: CDR1 LNHDA, CDR2 SQIVND (reference sequence). The V end lost 1 base, the J end lost 11 bases, and 18 bases lay between the germline ends. CDR3 length: 15 residues. Study processing details: Amplifying reference gene primers gave estimates of nucleated cell counts. Sequencing was performed with immunoSEQ multiplex PCR; in TCRdb, only in-frame clones are kept and a portion is missing. V and J calls and clone size come straight from that table; D and trimming were deduced from the DNA. Of hundreds of thousands of clones in the sample, about 85% were seen once. This TCR derives from a woman aged 80 or over with active or convalescent COVID-19. Material: peripheral blood. J is TRBJ1-5 and V is TRBV19; D possibly corresponds to TRBD1 (6 bases). The chain's CDR3 is CASSIVGGAFRAQHF. CDR3 coding DNA: TGTGCCAGTAGTATAGTAGGGGGTGCCTTCAGGGCCCAGCATTTT.